The 10 T cell receptor beta chains in this list originate from one sample, sequenced in a study of blood T cell repertoires in COVID-19. Data came from immunoSEQ multiplex PCR; TCRdb stores just in-frame clones and leaves some out. The sample comprises about 240,000 clones, roughly 86% of which are singletons, and roughly 3% rests with the top ten. Sequences were obtained from peripheral blood. The receptors here all came from a woman in her 30s who had recovered from COVID-19.

The chain has TRBV9 and TRBJ1-2; no reliable D call. The CDR3 has 15 amino acids. The ends were cut back, 3 bases at V and 3 bases at J, with 15 bases in the middle. Germline-derived CDR1 and CDR2 are SGDLS and YYNGEE. CDR3 sequence reads: CASSAAVLPYYGYTF. Written as DNA, the CDR3 is TGTGCCAGCAGCGCCGCAGTTTTACCCTACTATGGCTACACCTTC.

The genes are TRBV5-1 and TRBJ1-2; TRBD1 aligns across 9 bases. CDR1 is SGHRS and CDR2 is YFSETQ in the germline V gene. The J segment lost 2 bases and the V segment lost 2 bases, leaving 10 bases of the junction unmatched. There are 17 residues in the CDR3. CDR3 protein: CASSLILRDRANYGYTF. Here the CDR3 DNA reads TGCGCCAGCAGCTTAATCCTCCGGGACAGGGCCAACTATGGCTACACCTTC.

The gene calls are TRBV5-1 and TRBJ1-1, with 7 bases identical to TRBD1. The ends lost 0 bases at V and 3 bases at J; junction bases unmatched: 2. Germline assignment: CDR1 SGHRS and CDR2 YFSETQ. The CDR3 length is 14 residues. The chain's CDR3 is CASSLGQGHTEAFF. In DNA form, the CDR3 reads TGCGCCAGCAGCTTGGGACAGGGACACACTGAAGCTTTCTTT. Full variable domain (missing parts from reference TRBV5-1 and TRBJ1-1): KAGVTQTPRYLIKTRGQQVTLSCSPISGHRSVSWYQQTPGQGLQFLFEYFSETQRNKGNFPGRFSGRQFSNSRSEMNVSTLELGDSALYLCASSLGQGHTEAFFGQGTRLTVV.

The chain uses TRBV7-8 and TRBJ2-1, with TRBD2 identical over 15 bases. The germline V gene has CDR1 SGHVS and CDR2 FQNEAQ. Trimming took 5 bases from V and 4 from J; bases not matched to a gene: 9. The CDR3 consists of 18 residues. The CDR3 DNA reads TGTGCCAGCAGCGCACGAGGACTAGCGGGGGGGCAATACAATGAGCAGTTCTTC. Its protein product is CASSARGLAGGQYNEQFF.

This clone was counted a single time. V gene TRBV2 combines with J gene TRBJ1-1, with a possible D match to TRBD1 (6 bases). The germline V gene has CDR1 SNHLY and CDR2 FYNNEI. The CDR3 is 14 residues long. V was pared by 8 bases and J by 3 bases, with 16 bases between. CDR3 DNA: TGTGCCAGCTCCATGACAGGACATGACACTGAAGCTTTCTTT. Its protein is CASSMTGHDTEAFF.

Notes on this clone: Other DNA sequences in this specimen translate into the identical CDR3. V usage is TRBV11-2 and J usage is TRBJ1-1, with 9 nucleotides matching TRBD1. V gave up 3 bases and J gave up 5 bases; unmatched junction bases: 1. The germline V gene has CDR1 SGHAT and CDR2 FQNNGV. The CDR3 has 13 amino acids. The CDR3 loop is CASSLDRGTEAFF. The CDR3 nucleotides read TGTGCCAGCAGCTTGGACAGGGGTACTGAAGCTTTCTTT.

This chain joins TRBV7-9 and TRBJ1-4, with no clear D. Per germline, CDR1 SEHNR and CDR2 FQNEAQ (reference sequence). The CDR3 runs 15 residues. Trimming removed 4 bases at V and 0 bases at J, with 9 bases between. CDR3 region: CASSSIRPTNEKLFF. In DNA, the CDR3 is TGTGCCAGCAGCTCGATCAGGCCAACTAATGAAAAACTGTTTTTT.

The V and J genes are TRBV7-9 and TRBJ1-1, with TRBD1 as a possible D gene (5 bases). Germline V gives CDR1 SEHNR, CDR2 FQNEAQ (reference sequence). V lost 6 bases, J lost 6 bases, and 11 bases lay in between. This CDR3 comprises 12 residues. CDR3 amino acids: CASSPEGSEAFF. The CDR3 bases are TGTGCCAGCAGTCCGGAGGGGTCTGAAGCTTTCTTT.

V and J are TRBV21-1 and TRBJ2-3; TRBD1, the table's D call, lacks a check against the DNA. TRBV21-1 is recorded as a pseudogene. This CDR3 comprises 16 residues. As DNA, the CDR3 is TGTGCCAGCAGCAAAGGCGGACAGGGGGTGACAGATACGCAGTATTTT. Its protein is CASSKGGQGVTDTQYF.

This chain uses TRBV5-6 with TRBJ2-7, with 9 positions matching TRBD2. Germline values: CDR1 SGHDT, CDR2 YYEEEE. This CDR3 region has 14 residues. V was pared by 0 bases and J by 4 bases, with 2 bases of the junction left unmatched. The CDR3 protein is CASSLVTSGYEQYF. As DNA, the CDR3 is TGTGCCAGCAGCTTGGTTACTAGCGGGTACGAGCAGTACTTC.